This T cell receptor beta chain is from a study of cytomegalovirus exposure and HLA in healthy donors. Study summary: Researchers previously reported finding more than 100 million unique TCR beta sequences from around 200 million T cells.

The germline V and J ends were trimmed by 4 bases and 4 bases, with 15 bases remaining between them. This CDR3 contains 15 residues. Germline V CDR1 and CDR2: SGHRS, YFSETQ. The PCR employed 60 Vbeta primers together with 13 Jbeta primers. Profiled with immunoSEQ multiplex PCR; TCRdb holds only in-frame clones, not every one. The repertoire consists of 150,000 or so clones, with around 80% occurring once and the leading ten covering around 6.1%. Sequenced material: PBMCs. This chain joins TRBV5-1 and TRBJ2-1; D is unclear. This receptor was obtained from a man aged 25-45 years in good health and CMV-seropositive. Here the CDR3 DNA reads TGCGCCAGCAGCCCTGCAAGGAGAGTTTACAATGAGCAGTTCTTC. As protein: CASSPARRVYNEQFF.